This record looks at one T cell receptor (beta chain) sequence and its context. The target antigen is unknown. Molecular barcoding with unique molecular identifiers was used for the TCRbeta library. Each CDR3 protein is one row after TCRdb ran MiXCR on the PCR reads. The repertoire includes 500,000 to 600,000 distinct CDR3 sequences, 25% to 30% of them detected once, and 30% to 40% sits in the top ten. The data are from a study of T-cell reconstitution after alpha-beta-depleted transplantation in children. General study results and limits: There were reportedly several hundred expanded graft clones from which alpha-beta T cells came about two months after transplant. One year after transplant, T-cell counts and diversity came mostly from newly produced T cells.

The sample in question was PBMCs, obtained before TCRalphabeta/CD19-depleted stem cell transplant. The clonotype originates from a boy in the first two years of life with Wiskott-Aldrich syndrome, due to receive a stem cell transplant.

The CDR3 loop is CATTGLAGETQYF. The CDR3 DNA sequence: TGTGCCACGACCGGACTAGCGGGAGAGACCCAGTACTTC. The chain joins TRBV10-3 to TRBJ2-5; TRBD2 aligns across 11 bases. With 10 bases clipped from V and 4 bases from J, the junction kept 5 bases outside the gene matches. CDR3 size: 13 residues. Germline CDR1 and CDR2: ENHRY and SYGVKD.